These T cell receptor beta chains were read from a single sample in a study of T-cell memory formation after mild COVID-19. TCRdb processed the 5' RACE reads anew with MiXCR; each CDR3 protein has one entry. In the table there are roughly 300,000 distinct CDR3 sequences, about an eighth of which are singletons. Sequenced: PBMCs or a T cell subset sorted from them (not recorded which). These receptors were obtained from a man between 18 and 35 years old who had mild COVID-19 (a few samples of this study predate the infection). Cell type and time point are not known. Both conserved end residues are part of each CDR3. A D gene is named only where the DNA matches it firmly. Size values are once, few and many counts, or a class for expanded clones, and some rows have none.

few	TRBV4-3	NA	TRBJ1-5	TGCGCCAGCAGCCTCTCTCTGGGACCTTATCAGCCCCAGCATTTT	CASSLSLGPYQPQHF
many	TRBV7-2	TRBD2	TRBJ2-3	TGTGCCAGCAGCTTAGTGGGGACTAGTTTTGCAGATACGCAGTATTTT	CASSLVGTSFADTQYF
once	TRBV7-6	NA	TRBJ2-3	TGTGCCAGCAGCGCGACTCACTCGGGGGTCAACACAGATACGCAGTATTTT	CASSATHSGVNTDTQYF
NA	TRBV4-3	NA	TRBJ1-6	TGCGCCAGCAGCCAAGGATCGGGAGGCTTTACGGATTCACCCCTCCACTTT	CASSQGSGGFTDSPLHF
NA	TRBV12-3/TRBV12-4	NA	TRBJ2-5	TGTGCCAGCAGTTTAAGACCGCTCTCCCAGTACTTC	CASSLRPLSQYF
many	TRBV12-3/TRBV12-4	NA	TRBJ1-2	TGTGCCAGCAGTTTAGGAGGACCCTTGGGCTACACCTTC	CASSLGGPLGYTF
NA	TRBV7-8	TRBD2	TRBJ2-5	TGTGCCAGCAGCGGCACCGGGACTAGCGGGGAGACCCAGTACTTC	CASSGTGTSGETQYF
few	TRBV28	TRBD1	TRBJ2-2	TGTGCCAGCAGCAAACTACAGGGGGCGAACACCGGGGAGCTGTTTTTT	CASSKLQGANTGELFF
few	TRBV6-5	NA	TRBJ1-3	TGTGCCAGCGGCAATTGGGGCGACACCATATATTTT	CASGNWGDTIYF
few	TRBV11-2	TRBD1	TRBJ2-1	TGTGCCAGCAGCGCCGACAGGGGAATTCACAATGAGCAGTTCTTC	CASSADRGIHNEQFF
few	TRBV20-1	NA	TRBJ1-1	TGCGTGGGTGGGGAAGGGACTGAAGCTTTCTTT	CVGGEGTEAFF
few	TRBV6-6	TRBD2	TRBJ2-3	TGTGCCAGCAGTTACACCGGGACTAGTCCAGATACGCAGTATTTT	CASSYTGTSPDTQYF
NA	TRBV28	TRBD1	TRBJ2-1	TGTGCCAGCATCACCACCGGGACAGAGTACAATGAGCAGTTCTTC	CASITTGTEYNEQFF
NA	TRBV5-1	TRBD1	TRBJ2-5	TGCGCCAGCAGCTCTCAGGGGGCCGTAGAAGAGACCCAGTACTTC	CASSSQGAVEETQYF
many	TRBV7-9	TRBD1	TRBJ1-1	TGTGCCAGCAGGGGACAGGGGTACACTGAAGCTTTCTTT	CASRGQGYTEAFF
NA	TRBV12-3/TRBV12-4	NA	TRBJ2-7	TGTGCCAGCACCCTGGGTTCTCTCTACGAGCAGTACTTC	CASTLGSLYEQYF
few	TRBV19	NA	TRBJ2-7	TGTGCCAGTAGTGCCTTGGGGCAGGGCGACGAGCAGTACTTC	CASSALGQGDEQYF
NA	TRBV5-1	TRBD2	TRBJ2-5	TGCGCCAGCAGCTCGCACGGGGAGGGTGTTGGAGAGACCCAGTACTTC	CASSSHGEGVGETQYF
few	TRBV18	TRBD1	TRBJ2-3	TGTGCCAGCTCACCTAGCCAGGGGGCTACAGATACGCAGTATTTT	CASSPSQGATDTQYF
NA	TRBV7-2	NA	TRBJ1-5	TGTGCCAGCAGCTCTACAGAGTGGCCCCAGCATTTT	CASSSTEWPQHF
many	TRBV11-2	TRBD2	TRBJ2-3	TGTGCCAGCAGCTCGAGGGCGGGGGGGCCCGTTCGCTATACGCAGTATTTT	CASSSRAGGPVRYTQYF
few	TRBV6-6	TRBD1	TRBJ2-3	TGTGCCAGCAGTTACCGACGACAGGGTCGCACAGATACGCAGTATTTT	CASSYRRQGRTDTQYF
NA	TRBV6-5	NA	TRBJ1-4	TGTGCCAGCCAATCTGTGACAGACGGAAATGAAAAACTGTTTTTT	CASQSVTDGNEKLFF
many	TRBV4-3	TRBD2	TRBJ2-5	TGCGCCAGCAGCCAAGGTGGCCTAGCGGGGGGAAACCAAGAGACCCAGTACTTC	CASSQGGLAGGNQETQYF
few	TRBV11-2	TRBD2	TRBJ2-2	TGTGCCAGCAGCGGGACTAGCGGGGTCAACACCGGGGAGCTGTTTTTT	CASSGTSGVNTGELFF
NA	TRBV24-1	TRBD1	TRBJ2-3	TGTGCCACCAGCCGCCGGGACAGAGGTGTGGATACGCAGTATTTT	CATSRRDRGVDTQYF
NA	TRBV5-6	NA	TRBJ2-1	TGTGCCAGCAGCCTCAACTGGAATGAGCAGTTCTTC	CASSLNWNEQFF
NA	TRBV6-2/TRBV6-3	NA	TRBJ2-1	TGTGCCAGCAGTTCGATTCCGGTGCCCAATGAGCAGTTCTTC	CASSSIPVPNEQFF
NA	TRBV27	NA	TRBJ1-1	TGTGCCAGCAGTTTTAGGGGTAAGAGTGAAGCTTTCTTT	CASSFRGKSEAFF
few	TRBV5-1	NA	TRBJ2-3	TGCGCCAGCAGCTCCTACGGGGTAGCGGTGGATACGCAGTATTTT	CASSSYGVAVDTQYF
many	TRBV12-3/TRBV12-4	TRBD1	TRBJ2-1	TGTGCCAGCACCCAGACAGGGGTGAATGAGCAGTTCTTC	CASTQTGVNEQFF
few	TRBV12-3/TRBV12-4	NA	TRBJ1-5	TGTGCCAGCAGTCCCCCCCCCAATCAGCCCCAGCATTTT	CASSPPPNQPQHF
few	TRBV10-2	TRBD2	TRBJ2-7	TGCGCCAGCAGGGAGGTAGCGGGGGGCGAGCAGTACTTC	CASREVAGGEQYF
few	TRBV5-5	NA	TRBJ1-1	TGTGCCAGCAGCTTGGGCGTAGATGAAGCTTTCTTT	CASSLGVDEAFF
NA	TRBV9	NA	TRBJ1-1	TGTGCCAGCAGCGTAGGGGCCATAGCCAACACTGAAGCTTTCTTT	CASSVGAIANTEAFF
NA	TRBV30	NA	TRBJ1-2	TGTGCCTGGAGTGTGGCCGGTGGCTACACCTTC	CAWSVAGGYTF
NA	TRBV9	NA	TRBJ2-7	TGTGCCAGCAGCGTAGGGTTGACTTCCTACGAGCAGTACTTC	CASSVGLTSYEQYF
many	TRBV20-1	TRBD2	TRBJ2-7	TGCAGTGCTAGAGCCGGGACTAGAAGCTACGAGCAGTACTTC	CSARAGTRSYEQYF
NA	TRBV6-2/TRBV6-3	TRBD1	TRBJ2-3	TGTGCCAGCAGGCCGACAGGGGCCGATACGCAGTATTTT	CASRPTGADTQYF
NA	TRBV18	TRBD1	TRBJ2-2	TGTGCCAGCTCACCGGATAGGGGGCTGAACACCGGGGAGCTGTTTTTT	CASSPDRGLNTGELFF
NA	TRBV4-1	NA	TRBJ1-2	TGCGCCAGCAGCAGCATCTTGACAGCATATGGCTACACCTTC	CASSSILTAYGYTF
few	TRBV4-3	NA	TRBJ2-3	TGCGCCAGCAGCCAAGAGACGAGACATACGCAGTATTTT	CASSQETRHTQYF
few	TRBV4-1	NA	TRBJ1-5	TGCGCCAGCAGCCACGGGAAACAGCCCCAGCATTTT	CASSHGKQPQHF
few	TRBV10-3	NA	TRBJ2-3	TGTGCCATCAGTGAGGCGGCAGATACGCAGTATTTT	CAISEAADTQYF
NA	TRBV11-2	TRBD1	TRBJ1-1	TGTGCCAGCAGCTACTACAGGACAGGGGGTACGGCCACTGAAGCTTTCTTT	CASSYYRTGGTATEAFF
few	TRBV30	NA	TRBJ1-1	TGTGCCTGGACGGTTACGAACACTGAAGCTTTCTTT	CAWTVTNTEAFF
many	TRBV7-2	NA	TRBJ1-5	TGTGCCAGCAGCTTAACAGGGAATCAGCCCCAGCATTTT	CASSLTGNQPQHF
few	TRBV7-2	NA	TRBJ2-3	TGTGCCAGCAGCCCATGGACCGGGCCAGATACGCAGTATTTT	CASSPWTGPDTQYF